This TCR beta chain comes out of a study of OX40 agonist ivuxolimab in advanced cancers. Study findings and constraints: Researchers did not determine the expanded peripheral T cells' antigen specificity. The study observed clonal expansion of CD4+ and CD8+ blood T cells by week 6 at 0.1 to 3.0 mg/kg. Expansion of clones was among the lowest in partial responders at 0.1-3.0 mg/kg.

Measured with immunoSEQ multiplex PCR; TCRdb has only the in-frame clones, and not every one. The repertoire holds around 50,000 clones, just over 90% seen once, with about 12% in the top ten. In the case of this clone: Its antigen is as yet unknown.

The CDR3 covers 11 residues. Germline lookup yields CDR1 DFQATT and CDR2 SNEGSKA (reference sequence). Trimming removed 3 bases at V and 9 bases at J, with 9 bases between. The receptor's source is an adult with an advanced solid tumor such as melanoma, head and neck, liver or kidney cancer. V and J are TRBV20-1 and TRBJ1-5; D not certain. Here the sequenced sample was CD4+ or CD8+ T cells sorted from blood, taken in a trial of the OX40 agonist ivuxolimab. The CDR3 loop reads CSASGRMPQHF. The CDR3 nucleotides are TGCAGTGCTAGTGGGAGGATGCCCCAGCATTTT.